These 9 T cell receptor beta chains were all obtained from the same sample, sequenced in a study of blood T cell repertoires in COVID-19. Clones were read by immunoSEQ multiplex PCR, and TCRdb kept only the in-frame ones, dropping some. The sample records hundreds of thousands of clones, 87% being singletons. The sample was peripheral blood. The source of these receptors is a woman between 45 and 65 years old who had recovered from COVID-19.

V and J are TRBV6-2 or TRBV6-3 and TRBJ2-5, with TRBD1 as a possible D gene (6 bases). The CDR3 extends over 13 amino acids. V was shortened by 2 bases and J by 9 bases, with 13 bases between the two germline ends. Germline V CDR1 and CDR2: MNHEY, SVGEGT. The chain's CDR3 is CASSYPGRQAQYF. Written as DNA, the CDR3 is TGTGCCAGCAGTTACCCCGGTCGACAGGCCCAGTACTTC.

This clone was detected a few times. The same CDR3 can be traced to other DNA sequences in this sample. The CDR3 nucleotides read TGTGCCATCAGTGAGGACAGATCCTACGAGCAGTACTTC. It encodes CAISEDRSYEQYF. The gene calls are TRBV10-3 and TRBJ2-7; TRBD1 might be the D (5 bases). Trimming cost V 2 bases and J 1 base, with 6 bases left between them. The CDR3 is made up of 13 amino acids. CDR1 ENHRY and CDR2 SYGVKD come from the germline V gene.

The CDR3 DNA reads TGTGCCAGCACCCAACTAGCGGGAGCCTACGAGCAGTACTTC. As protein: CASTQLAGAYEQYF. The rearrangement uses TRBV11-2 and TRBJ2-7; TRBD2 matches 11 bases. CDR3 length: 14 amino acids. Germline CDR1 SGHAT, CDR2 FQNNGV. V trimming: 7 bases; J trimming: 2 bases; junction bases outside the gene matches: 4.

The chain couples TRBV6-5 to TRBJ1-1, with 7 bases that match TRBD1. The CDR3 spans 15 residues. Germline V gene data show CDR1 as MNHEY and CDR2 as SVGAGI. Trimming removed 5 bases from V and 4 bases from J; junction bases left unmatched: 10. Written as DNA, the CDR3 is TGTGCCAGCAGTACGCCACAGGGGATAGTCACTGAAGCTTTCTTT. Protein sequence: CASSTPQGIVTEAFF.

The V gene is TRBV3-1 (or the pseudogene TRBV3-2), the J gene TRBJ2-5; TRBD1 is a possible D gene (5 bases). This CDR3 is built from 14 residues. Germline CDR1 reads LGHDT; CDR2 reads YNNKEL (reference sequence). V gave up 4 bases and J gave up 2 bases, with 11 bases separating them. Written as DNA, the CDR3 is TGTGCCAGCAGCCGCTCAAGGGGTCAAGAGACCCAGTACTTC. Encoded protein: CASSRSRGQETQYF.

The chain uses TRBV25-1 and TRBJ1-1; 8 nucleotides line up with TRBD1. The ends lost 6 bases at V and 3 bases at J; junction bases unmatched: 0. Germline CDR1 and CDR2: MGHDK and SYGVNS. This CDR3 has 12 residues. The CDR3 protein is CASRDRDTEAFF. The CDR3 nucleotides read TGTGCCAGCAGGGACAGGGACACTGAAGCTTTCTTT.

The chain is built from TRBV7-9 and TRBJ2-7, with 13 bases matching TRBD2. The CDR3 is made up of 18 amino acids. Losses at the gene ends were 3 bases for V and 7 bases for J; bases not matched to a gene: 15. CDR1 is SEHNR, CDR2 FQNEAQ, per germline (reference sequence). The CDR3 region is CASSLSLGLAGEGLEQYF. The CDR3 DNA reads as TGTGCCAGCAGCTTGAGTCTTGGACTAGCGGGAGAAGGTCTGGAGCAGTACTTC.

The rearrangement links TRBV4-2 to TRBJ2-3; TRBD2 is a possible D gene (6 bases). This CDR3 region has 16 residues. CDR1 and CDR2 (germline): LGHNA, YNFKEQ. Trimming took 0 bases from V and 3 from J, leaving 13 bases between them. In DNA form, the CDR3 reads TGTGCCAGCAGCCAAGAGGGACTTTCACTTACAGATACGCAGTATTTT. This encodes CASSQEGLSLTDTQYF.

The rearrangement joins TRBV7-2 to TRBJ2-7; 8 bases agree with TRBD2. The length of the CDR3 is 13 residues. J was trimmed by 5 bases and V by 3 bases; bases with no gene match: 3. In germline, CDR1 is SGHTA, CDR2 FQGNSA. CDR3 in amino acids: CASSLTSANEQYF. DNA of the CDR3: TGTGCCAGCAGCTTGACTAGCGCTAACGAGCAGTACTTC.